The TCR beta chain described here comes from a study of PD-L1 blockade in urothelial cancer. Clones were sequenced by immunoSEQ multiplex PCR, and TCRdb holds only the in-frame ones, with some missing. The data show about 28,000 clones, around 85% seen once. V was trimmed by 4 bases and J by 4 bases, leaving 12 bases between them. Germline CDR1 reads LNHNV; CDR2 reads YYDKDF (reference sequence). The CDR3 runs 14 residues. The chain joins TRBV15 to TRBJ2-3; TRBD2 might be the D (6 bases). Sequenced material: PBMCs, taken around atezolizumab (anti-PD-L1) treatment. The clonotype originates from a man aged 50-59 years with urothelial cancer. The CDR3 here is CATSNGRGADTQYF. In DNA, the CDR3 is TGTGCCACCAGCAACGGGAGAGGAGCAGATACGCAGTATTTT.